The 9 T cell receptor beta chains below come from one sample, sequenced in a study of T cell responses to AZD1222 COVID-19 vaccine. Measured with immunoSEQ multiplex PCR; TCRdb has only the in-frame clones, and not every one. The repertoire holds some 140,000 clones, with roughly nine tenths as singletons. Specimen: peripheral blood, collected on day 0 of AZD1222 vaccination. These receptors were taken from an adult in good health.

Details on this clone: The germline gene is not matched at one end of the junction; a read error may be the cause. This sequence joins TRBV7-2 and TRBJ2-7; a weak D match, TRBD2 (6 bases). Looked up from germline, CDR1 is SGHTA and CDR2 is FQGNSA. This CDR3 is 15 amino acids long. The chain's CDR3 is CASTLTGLTFYEQYF. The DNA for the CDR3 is TGTGCCAGCACCTTAACGGGACTTACCTTCTACGAGCAGTACTTC. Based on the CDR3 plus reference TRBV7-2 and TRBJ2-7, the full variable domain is GAGVSQSPSNKVTEKGKDVELRCDPISGHTALYWYRQSLGQGLEFLIYFQGNSAPDKSGLPSDRFSAERTGGSVSTLTIQRTQQEDSAVYLCASTLTGLTFYEQYFGPGTRLTVT.

The CDR3 spells CASSPGTGSTEAFF. Here the CDR3 DNA reads TGTGCCAGCAGTCCCGGGACAGGGAGCACTGAAGCTTTCTTT. The chain is built from TRBV6-5 and TRBJ1-1, with 9 bases matching TRBD1. The CDR3 is 14 residues long. V shed 5 bases, J shed 4 bases, and the junction held 5 bases outside the gene matches. In germline, CDR1 is MNHEY, CDR2 SVGAGI.

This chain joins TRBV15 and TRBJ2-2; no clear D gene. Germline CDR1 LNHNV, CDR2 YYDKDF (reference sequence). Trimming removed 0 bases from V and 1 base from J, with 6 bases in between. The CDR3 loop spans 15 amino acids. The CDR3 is CATSRDLGNTGELFF. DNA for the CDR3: TGTGCCACCAGCAGAGATCTGGGGAACACCGGGGAGCTGTTTTTT.

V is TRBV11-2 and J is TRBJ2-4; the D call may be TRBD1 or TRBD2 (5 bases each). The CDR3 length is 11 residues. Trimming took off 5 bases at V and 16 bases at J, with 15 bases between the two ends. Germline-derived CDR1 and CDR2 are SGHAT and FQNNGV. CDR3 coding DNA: TGTGCCAGCAGCCTAGGGACGGACCGATACTTC. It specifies CASSLGTDRYF.

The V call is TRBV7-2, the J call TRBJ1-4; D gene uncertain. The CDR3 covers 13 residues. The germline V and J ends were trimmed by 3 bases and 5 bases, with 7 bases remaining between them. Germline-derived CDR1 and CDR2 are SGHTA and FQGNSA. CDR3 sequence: CASSFRPNEKLFF. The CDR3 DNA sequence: TGTGCCAGCAGCTTCCGACCAAATGAAAAACTGTTTTTT.

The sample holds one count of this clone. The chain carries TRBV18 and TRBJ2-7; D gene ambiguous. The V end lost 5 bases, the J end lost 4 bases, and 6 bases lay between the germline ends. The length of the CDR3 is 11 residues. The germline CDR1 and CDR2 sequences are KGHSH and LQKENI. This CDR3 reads CASSASYEQYF. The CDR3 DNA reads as TGTGCCAGCTCAGCGTCATACGAGCAGTACTTC.

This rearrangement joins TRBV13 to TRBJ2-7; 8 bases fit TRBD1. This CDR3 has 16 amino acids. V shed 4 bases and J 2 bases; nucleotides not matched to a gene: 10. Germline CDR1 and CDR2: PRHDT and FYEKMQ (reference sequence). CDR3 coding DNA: TGTGCCAGCAGCTCGAATCAGGGGGCGCGGACCTACGAGCAGTACTTC. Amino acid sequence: CASSSNQGARTYEQYF.

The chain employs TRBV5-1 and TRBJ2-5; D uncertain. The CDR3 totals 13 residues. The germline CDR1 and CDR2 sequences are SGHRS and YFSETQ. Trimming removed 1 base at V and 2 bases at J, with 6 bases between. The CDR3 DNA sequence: TGCGCCAGCAGCTTGATCGTTCAAGAGACCCAGTACTTC. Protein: CASSLIVQETQYF.

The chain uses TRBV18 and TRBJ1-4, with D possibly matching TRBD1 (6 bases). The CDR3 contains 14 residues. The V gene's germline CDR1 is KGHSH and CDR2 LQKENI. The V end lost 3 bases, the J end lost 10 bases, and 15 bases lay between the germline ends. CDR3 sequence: CASSPNRVFGKLFF. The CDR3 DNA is TGTGCCAGCTCACCTAACAGGGTTTTCGGAAAACTGTTTTTT.